The sequence of this TCR beta chain was determined in a study of T cell responses to AZD1222 COVID-19 vaccine. V was clipped by 5 bases and J by 6 bases; unmatched bases: 7. This CDR3 is built from 15 residues. CDR1 KGHSH and CDR2 LQKENI come from the germline V gene. The assay was immunoSEQ multiplex PCR, and TCRdb's table has in-frame clones only and misses some. The table lists around 69,000 clones, roughly 88% of them singletons. The material sequenced was peripheral blood, taken on day 0 of AZD1222 vaccination. The TCR was taken from an adult in good health. The chain carries TRBV18 and TRBJ1-1; 12 bases map to TRBD1. The CDR3 sequence: CASSKGTGGAAEAFF. In DNA form, the CDR3 reads TGTGCCAGCTCAAAAGGGACAGGGGGCGCCGCTGAAGCTTTCTTT. Together with reference TRBV18 and TRBJ1-1, the CDR3 gives the full variable domain: NAGVMQNPRHLVRRRGQEARLRCSPMKGHSHVYWYRQLPEEGLKFMVYLQKENIIDESGMPKERFSAEFPKEGPSILRIQQVVRGDSAAYFCASSKGTGGAAEAFFGQGTRLTVV.